This T cell receptor beta chain was obtained from a study of blood T cell repertoires in COVID-19. Only in-frame clones appear in the TCRdb table, and some are missing; sequencing was by immunoSEQ multiplex PCR. The sample lists fewer than 450,000 clones, about nine tenths occurring once. CDR1 is LNHNV and CDR2 is YYDKDF in the germline V gene (reference sequence). V was clipped by 1 base and J by 0 bases, with 9 bases between them. CDR3 length: 15 residues. The table lists this clone with a few counts. The origin of this receptor is a woman between 65 and 79 years old with COVID-19, enrolled during active disease. The chain recombines TRBV15 with TRBJ1-2; weak D call: TRBD1 (5 bases). The specimen was peripheral blood. For the CDR3, the DNA is TGTGCCACCAGCAGAGTAGGGGATGCTAACTATGGCTACACCTTC. Protein product: CATSRVGDANYGYTF.